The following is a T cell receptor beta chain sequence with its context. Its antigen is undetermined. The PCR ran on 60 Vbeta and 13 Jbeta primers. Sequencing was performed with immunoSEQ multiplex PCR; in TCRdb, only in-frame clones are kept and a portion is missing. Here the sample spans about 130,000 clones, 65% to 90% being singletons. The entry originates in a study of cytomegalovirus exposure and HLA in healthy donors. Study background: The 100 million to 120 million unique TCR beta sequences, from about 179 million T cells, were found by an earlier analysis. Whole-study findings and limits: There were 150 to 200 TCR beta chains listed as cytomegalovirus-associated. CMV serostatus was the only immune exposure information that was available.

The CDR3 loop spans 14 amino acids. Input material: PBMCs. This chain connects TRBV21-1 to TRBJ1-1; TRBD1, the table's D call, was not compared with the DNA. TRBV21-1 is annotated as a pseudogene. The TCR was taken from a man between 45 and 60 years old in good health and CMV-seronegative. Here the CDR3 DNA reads TGTGCCAGCAGCAATAGCGGACAGGGCCTCGGGGCTTTCTTT. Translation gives CASSNSGQGLGAFF.